This record covers a single T cell receptor beta chain. Its antigen is as yet unknown. These data originate in a study of OX40 agonist ivuxolimab in advanced cancers. Study-wide results and caveats: Nonresponders included some who also had low normalized T-cell clonal expansion.

The repertoire was sequenced with immunoSEQ multiplex PCR; TCRdb's copy has only in-frame clones and lacks some. Of roughly 66,000 clones listed, 80% are singletons. The receptor's source is an adult with an advanced solid tumor such as melanoma, head and neck, liver or kidney cancer. The sequenced sample was CD4+ or CD8+ T cells sorted from blood, obtained in a trial of the OX40 agonist ivuxolimab.

Here the CDR3 reads CASSPNGVNNSPLHF. The DNA for the CDR3 is TGTGCCAGCAGCCCAAATGGGGTTAATAATTCACCCCTCCACTTT. V and J are TRBV6-1 and TRBJ1-6; D unclear. The V gene lost 6 bases and the J gene lost 5 bases, with 14 bases spanning the gap. The CDR3 has 15 residues. CDR1 and CDR2 from the germline V gene are MNHNS and SASEGT.